This TCR beta chain emerged from a study of blood T cell repertoires in COVID-19. This clone was picked up a small number of times. The length of the CDR3 is 17 residues. V trimming: 2 bases; J trimming: 8 bases; junction bases outside the gene matches: 15. The germline V gene encodes CDR1 SEHNR and CDR2 FQNEAQ (reference sequence). Data came from immunoSEQ multiplex PCR; TCRdb stores just in-frame clones and leaves some out. The sample holds about 61,000 clones, about nine tenths seen once. This receptor was obtained from a woman between 45 and 60 years old with active or convalescent COVID-19. V usage is TRBV7-9 and J usage is TRBJ2-1; 7 bases fit TRBD2. The specimen sequenced was peripheral blood. The CDR3 protein is CASSLNWGGTNKYEQFF. The CDR3 DNA is TGTGCCAGCAGCTTAAATTGGGGCGGGACTAATAAGTATGAGCAGTTCTTC.